This section outlines one T cell receptor beta chain sequence together with its context. Its target is unknown. One end of the junction does not line up with germline, which may come from a read error. This CDR3 is also generated by other DNA sequences in the sample. This sample is drawn from a study of OX40 agonist ivuxolimab in advanced cancers. Study-wide context: Three patients, one with hepatocellular carcinoma and two with cutaneous melanoma, responded partially.

This CDR3 is 13 amino acids long. The V gene's germline CDR1 is MNHEY and CDR2 SVGAGI. Assay: immunoSEQ multiplex PCR; the TCRdb copy retains only in-frame clones and omits some. Of 55,000 to 70,000 clones listed, about 86% are singletons. Findings of the study overall: It was not determined which antigens were specifically recognized by the peripheral T cells that had undergone clonal expansion.

The sequencing here drew on CD4+ or CD8+ T cells sorted from blood, taken in a trial of the OX40 agonist ivuxolimab. The chain is built from TRBV6-5 and TRBJ1-1; no firm D call. This receptor was taken from an adult with an advanced solid tumor such as melanoma, head and neck, liver or kidney cancer. Here the CDR3 reads CASKRQRDTEAFF. In DNA form, the CDR3 reads TGCGCCAGCAAACGCCAGCGGGACACTGAAGCTTTCTTT.